Below, 3 T cell receptor beta chains from the same sample are listed, as sequenced in a study of T cells in Graves' hyperthyroidism and ophthalmopathy (dated 2019 in TCRdb). The method behind the library was multiplex PCR. Instrument on record: Illumina HiSeq 2000. The TCR beta CDR3 regions were amplified from RNA transcripts. The TCR CDR3 was subjected to a first round of RT-PCR using the HTBI primer set and the Qiagen OneStep RT-PCR kit. TCRdb reworked the public reads: Q25 trimming with fastp, MiXCR clone assembly, productive beta chains retained. Each CDR3 protein gets just one entry, which takes the most common genes and DNA from the rows behind it. The sample table shows approximately 640,000 distinct CDR3 sequences, and 45% are seen once. The ten largest clones add up to less than 8.5% of the sample. Sequencing was carried out using peripheral blood or thyroid tissue (not recorded which). The receptor set was obtained from an adult man with Graves' disease, either hyperthyroidism or ophthalmopathy (not recorded which).

This clonotype was seen only a few times. This rearrangement joins TRBV20-1 to TRBJ1-3; D may be TRBD1 (5 bases). The CDR3 spans 15 residues. Trimming pared 3 bases from V and 4 bases from J, leaving 16 bases between. Germline-derived CDR1 and CDR2 are DFQATT and SNEGSKA (reference sequence). This CDR3 is CSARELGGVGNTIYF. CDR3 DNA sequence: TGCAGTGCTAGGGAACTTGGGGGGGTCGGAAACACCATATATTTT.

The table lists this clonotype with many counts. The CDR3 nucleotides read TGTGCCAGCAGTGACGGGGCAGTGAACACTGAAGCTTTCTTT. It specifies CASSDGAVNTEAFF. V usage is TRBV2 and J usage is TRBJ1-1, with a weak D call TRBD1 (5 bases). The V gene's germline CDR1 is SNHLY and CDR2 FYNNEI. V lost 3 bases to trimming and J lost 0 bases, with 8 bases between them. The CDR3 contains 14 residues.

The chain is built from TRBV20-1 and TRBJ2-3; D is unclear. Germline V lookup: CDR1 DFQATT, CDR2 SNEGSKA (reference sequence). Trimming took off 3 bases at V and 1 base at J, with 14 bases between the two ends. This CDR3 is 15 amino acids long. The CDR3 nucleotides are TGCAGTGCTAGCCCCCGATCGATGGGCACAGATACGCAGTATTTT. Its translation is CSASPRSMGTDTQYF.